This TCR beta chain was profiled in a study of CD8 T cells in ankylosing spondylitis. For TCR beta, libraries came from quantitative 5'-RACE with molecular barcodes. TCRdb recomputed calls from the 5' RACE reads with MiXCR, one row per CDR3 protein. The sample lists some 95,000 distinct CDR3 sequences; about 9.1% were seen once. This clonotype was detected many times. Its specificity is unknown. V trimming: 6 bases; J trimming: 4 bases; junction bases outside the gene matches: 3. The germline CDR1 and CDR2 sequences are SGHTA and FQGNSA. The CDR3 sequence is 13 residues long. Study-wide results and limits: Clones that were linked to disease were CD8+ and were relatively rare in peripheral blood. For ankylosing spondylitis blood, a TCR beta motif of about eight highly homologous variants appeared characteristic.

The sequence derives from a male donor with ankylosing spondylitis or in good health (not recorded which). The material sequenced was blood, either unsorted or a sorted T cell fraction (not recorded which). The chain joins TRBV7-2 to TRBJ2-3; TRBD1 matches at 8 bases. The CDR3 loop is CASSSDRADTQYF. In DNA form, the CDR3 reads TGTGCCAGCAGTTCGGACAGGGCAGATACGCAGTATTTT.